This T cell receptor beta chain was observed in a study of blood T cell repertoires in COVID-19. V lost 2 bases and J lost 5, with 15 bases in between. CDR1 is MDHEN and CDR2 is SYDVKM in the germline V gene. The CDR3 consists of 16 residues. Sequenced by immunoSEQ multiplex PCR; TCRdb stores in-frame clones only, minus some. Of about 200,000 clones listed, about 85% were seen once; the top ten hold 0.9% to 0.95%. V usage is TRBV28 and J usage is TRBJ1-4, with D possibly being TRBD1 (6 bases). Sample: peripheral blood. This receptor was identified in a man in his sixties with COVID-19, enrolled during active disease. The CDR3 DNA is TGTGCCAGCAGTTTAGTAACGTTGAGGGGGAATGAAAAACTGTTTTTT. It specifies CASSLVTLRGNEKLFF.